A single sample is the source of the 29 T cell receptor beta chains below, sequenced in a study of T cells after yellow fever vaccination. TCRdb fed the 5' RACE reads into MiXCR, producing one record per CDR3 protein. The data contain approximately 300,000 distinct CDR3 sequences, about 11% of them singletons. Sequences were derived from CD4+ T cells sorted from PBMCs, sampled 45 days after the yellow fever booster vaccination. These receptors were obtained from a man aged 18-30 years who received the YFV17D yellow fever vaccine.

This clonotype appeared a few times. V gene TRBV12-3 or TRBV12-4 combines with J gene TRBJ2-1; 11 bases map to TRBD2. The V and J ends lost 1 base and 4 bases, in that order; junction bases with no gene match: 6. The CDR3 spans 17 residues. The CDR3 DNA is TGTGCCAGCAGTTTAGTCCTAGCGGGGGGAAGGTACAATGAGCAGTTCTTC. Translating it yields CASSLVLAGGRYNEQFF.

This clonotype was found a few times. The rearrangement joins TRBV6-6 to TRBJ2-5, with D maybe TRBD2 (6 bases). CDR3 length: 16 amino acids. Germline V gives CDR1 MNHNY, CDR2 SVGAGI (reference sequence). The V and J ends lost 2 bases and 7 bases respectively, with 20 bases between them. The CDR3 bases are TGTGCCAGCAGTTACCGAAGGACCGAGCCCGGGGGGACCCAGTACTTC. Translating it yields CASSYRRTEPGGTQYF.

The V and J genes are TRBV7-6 and TRBJ1-5, with D tentatively TRBD1 (5 bases). Germline CDR1 and CDR2: SGHVS and FNYEAQ. The CDR3 is made up of 13 amino acids. V was shortened by 5 bases and J by 7 bases, with 12 bases between the two germline ends. CDR3 sequence: CASSENQGQPQHF. The CDR3 nucleotides read TGTGCCAGCAGCGAGAACCAGGGCCAGCCCCAGCATTTT.

The chain joins TRBV6-2 or TRBV6-3 to TRBJ1-2; D is unresolved. The CDR3 extends over 12 amino acids. Germline values: CDR1 MNHEY, CDR2 SVGEGT. The germline V and J ends were trimmed by 6 bases and 2 bases, with 7 bases remaining between them. CDR3 bases: TGTGCCAGCAGCCGGGTGAACTATGGCTACACCTTC. It translates to CASSRVNYGYTF.

The genes are TRBV6-5 and TRBJ1-4, with 7 bases fitting TRBD1. V shed 5 bases, J shed 5 bases, and the junction held 8 bases outside the gene matches. The CDR3 runs 15 residues. From germline, CDR1 is MNHEY and CDR2 SVGAGI. CDR3 DNA sequence: TGTGCCAGCAGTCGAACAGGGGTTCTAAATGAAAAACTGTTTTTT. Amino acid sequence: CASSRTGVLNEKLFF.

This clonotype was seen a handful of times. The chain couples TRBV6-5 to TRBJ2-7, with D possibly matching TRBD2 (6 bases). The ends were cut back, 1 base at V and 7 bases at J, with 14 bases in the middle. This CDR3 region has 14 residues. The germline V gene has CDR1 MNHEY and CDR2 SVGAGI. Here the CDR3 reads CASSYYLSGREQYF. The DNA for the CDR3 is TGTGCCAGCAGTTACTATTTATCAGGGAGGGAGCAGTACTTC.

This clonotype came up many times. The chain recombines TRBV20-1 with TRBJ2-5; the match to TRBD2 covers 14 bases. CDR3 length: 18 residues. V was clipped by 3 bases and J by 5 bases; unmatched bases: 14. Germline CDR1 reads DFQATT; CDR2 reads SNEGSKA (reference sequence). The CDR3 loop is CSARGLAGVGKHGETQYF. The CDR3 bases are TGCAGTGCTAGGGGACTAGCGGGGGTAGGGAAGCATGGGGAGACCCAGTACTTC.

The rearrangement joins TRBV15 to TRBJ1-3; 7 bases fit TRBD1. CDR1 is LNHNV and CDR2 is YYDKDF in the germline V gene (reference sequence). The CDR3 runs 18 residues. Trimming removed 1 base from V and 0 bases from J; junction bases left unmatched: 9. This CDR3 is CATSRGDSRPHSGNTIYF. The CDR3, as DNA: TGTGCCACCAGCAGAGGGGACAGCCGCCCACACTCTGGAAACACCATATATTTT.

As DNA, the CDR3 is TGTGCCAGCAGCCTCCAAGGGAGTGGGAGCGGCTACTCCTACAATGAGCAGTTCTTC. It yields the protein CASSLQGSGSGYSYNEQFF. The genes are TRBV11-3 and TRBJ2-1, with D tentatively TRBD2 (5 bases). Trimming removed 5 bases at V and 0 bases at J, with 23 bases between. This CDR3 contains 19 residues. CDR1 is SGHNT, CDR2 YENEEA, per germline.

This chain connects TRBV2 to TRBJ2-7, with D maybe TRBD1 (5 bases). This CDR3 contains 13 residues. The V gene lost 6 bases and the J gene lost 1 base, with 10 bases spanning the gap. Per the germline V gene, CDR1 is SNHLY and CDR2 is FYNNEI. The CDR3: CASRPTASYEQYV. The CDR3 DNA reads as TGTGCCAGCAGACCGACAGCGTCCTACGAGCAGTACGTC.

The J gene is TRBJ2-1, the V gene TRBV11-2; no clear D gene. This CDR3 spans 16 amino acids. Trimming removed 5 bases at V and 2 bases at J, with 16 bases between. CDR1 is SGHAT, CDR2 FQNNGV, per germline. The DNA for the CDR3 is TGTGCCAGCAGCCTGGTTCGACGGTCGCCCTACAATGAGCAGTTCTTC. As protein: CASSLVRRSPYNEQFF.

In this sample, this clonotype turned up many times. V gene TRBV5-4 combines with J gene TRBJ1-4; TRBD1 matches 7 bases. Per germline, CDR1 SGHNT and CDR2 YYREEE (reference sequence). J gave up 5 bases and V 2 bases, and 0 bases lay outside the gene matches. This CDR3 comprises 13 residues. The CDR3 DNA sequence: TGTGCCAGCAGCTTACAGGGGAATGAAAAACTGTTTTTT. This codes for CASSLQGNEKLFF.

J is TRBJ2-5 and V is TRBV9; 11 bases map to TRBD2. This CDR3 has 15 amino acids. The trim removed 4 bases at V and 3 bases at J, leaving 5 bases unmatched. Germline-derived CDR1 and CDR2 are SGDLS and YYNGEE. The CDR3 region is CASSSQTSGEETQYF. The CDR3 coding sequence is TGTGCCAGCAGCTCCCAGACTAGCGGGGAAGAGACCCAGTACTTC. The full variable domain, completed using reference TRBV9 and TRBJ2-5, is DSGVTQTPKHLITATGQRVTLRCSPRSGDLSVYWYQQSLDQGLQFLIQYYNGEERAKGNILERFSAQQFPDLHSELNLSSLELGDSALYFCASSSQTSGEETQYFGPGTRLLVL.

Only a few counts were recorded for this clonotype. CDR3 loop: CASSYPALAVSTDTQYF. The CDR3 bases are TGTGCCAGCAGTTACCCCGCACTAGCGGTTAGCACAGATACGCAGTATTTT. V gene TRBV6-2 or TRBV6-3 combines with J gene TRBJ2-3; 8 nucleotides match TRBD2. Germline trimming cut 2 bases from V and 0 bases from J; bases unmatched to any gene: 7. Germline V gives CDR1 MNHEY, CDR2 SVGEGT. The CDR3 extends over 17 amino acids.

The chain joins TRBV7-2 to TRBJ1-4; no reliable D call. The CDR3 has 16 amino acids. V was pared by 5 bases and J by 2 bases, with 15 bases between. Germline loops: CDR1 SGHTA, CDR2 FQGNSA. CDR3 sequence (DNA): TGTGCCAGCAGCACCCAAGGTGGAGGTACTAATGAAAAACTGTTTTTT. Its translation is CASSTQGGGTNEKLFF.

This clonotype came up a few times. The CDR3 region is CSAWTTNTGELFF. CDR3 DNA sequence: TGCAGTGCTTGGACCACGAACACCGGGGAGCTGTTTTTT. V and J are TRBV20-1 and TRBJ2-2; D gene unclear. Looked up from germline, CDR1 is DFQATT and CDR2 is SNEGSKA (reference sequence). The length of the CDR3 is 13 residues. V was trimmed by 5 bases and J by 0 bases, leaving 7 bases between them.

This rearrangement joins TRBV9 to TRBJ1-1, with unresolved D. The CDR3 has 16 amino acids. V shed 0 bases and J shed 2 bases, with 14 bases lying between them. CDR1 SGDLS and CDR2 YYNGEE come from the germline V gene. CDR3 region: CASSVGLETFNTEAFF. The CDR3 DNA is TGTGCCAGCAGCGTAGGGCTCGAAACCTTTAACACTGAAGCTTTCTTT.

This chain links TRBV7-8 with TRBJ1-5, with a weak D call TRBD1 (6 bases). Germline-derived CDR1 and CDR2 are SGHVS and FQNEAQ. The ends were cut back, 3 bases at V and 2 bases at J, with 17 bases in the middle. The CDR3 totals 17 residues. CDR3 nucleotides: TGTGCCAGCAGCTTCAAAGACAGGCCCTTCGGCAATCAGCCCCAGCATTTT. Translation: CASSFKDRPFGNQPQHF.

This clonotype was seen more than once but under ten times. CDR3 sequence (DNA): TGTGCCAGTAGCGACGTGGGGAAAGATACGCAGTATTTT. Translating it yields CASSDVGKDTQYF. The chain couples TRBV19 to TRBJ2-3; D remains ambiguous. Per germline, CDR1 LNHDA and CDR2 SQIVND (reference sequence). V shed 6 bases and J shed 5 bases, with 12 bases lying between them. The CDR3 spans 13 residues.

This clonotype appeared a few times. V gene TRBV20-1 combines with J gene TRBJ2-3; no definite D call. This CDR3 has 13 amino acids. Germline V gives CDR1 DFQATT, CDR2 SNEGSKA (reference sequence). Trimming took off 3 bases at V and 2 bases at J, with 9 bases between the two ends. The CDR3 loop reads CSARSPFTDTQYF. For the CDR3, the DNA is TGCAGTGCTAGGTCCCCTTTCACAGATACGCAGTATTTT.

This clonotype was seen a few times. V and J are TRBV10-3 and TRBJ1-1; D perhaps matches TRBD1 (6 bases). The V end lost 9 bases, the J end lost 0 bases, and 11 bases lay between the germline ends. The CDR3 extends over 13 amino acids. Germline V gene data show CDR1 as ENHRY and CDR2 as SYGVKD. This CDR3 reads CAIRTEMNTEAFF. As DNA, the CDR3 is TGTGCCATTCGGACAGAGATGAACACTGAAGCTTTCTTT.

There are a few counts of this clonotype. The chain uses TRBV7-9 and TRBJ1-2; D perhaps matches TRBD1 (5 bases). This CDR3 contains 13 residues. The V gene's germline CDR1 is SEHNR and CDR2 FQNEAQ (reference sequence). V was clipped by 2 bases and J by 4 bases, with 8 bases between them. For the CDR3, the DNA is TGTGCCAGCAGCTTAAAGGGGACCTATGGCTACACCTTC. Its protein product is CASSLKGTYGYTF.

The chain links TRBV21-1 to TRBJ2-2; the D call TRBD1 from the table was never checked on the DNA. TRBV21-1 is noted as a pseudogene. The CDR3 spans 19 residues. The CDR3 DNA is TGTGCCAGCAGCTCCCGGCCTGGGGATGGGGGCGCGGAAACCGGGGAGCTGTTTTTT. Translation gives CASSSRPGDGGAETGELFF.

This clonotype was counted a few times. The chain combines TRBV2 with TRBJ2-7; 8 nucleotides align to TRBD1. CDR1 and CDR2 (germline): SNHLY, FYNNEI. The CDR3 loop spans 13 amino acids. The junction had 6 bases not matched to a gene; V was cut back by 7 bases and J by 4 bases. The CDR3 reads CASNPDRGYEQYV. CDR3 nucleotides: TGTGCCAGCAATCCCGACAGGGGTTACGAGCAGTACGTC.

This clonotype was picked up many times. This rearrangement joins TRBV28 to TRBJ2-3; TRBD1 agrees at 7 bases. Germline lookup yields CDR1 MDHEN and CDR2 SYDVKM. The CDR3 totals 13 residues. After removal of 5 bases from V and 3 bases from J, the junction contained 2 bases not matched to a gene. The CDR3 loop is CASSTGETDTQYF. The CDR3 DNA reads TGTGCCAGCAGTACAGGGGAGACAGATACGCAGTATTTT.

CDR3 residues: CASKSGYSYNEQFF. The CDR3 coding sequence is TGTGCCAGCAAGTCAGGCTATTCCTACAATGAGCAGTTCTTC. The chain links TRBV7-8 to TRBJ2-1; no firm D call. Trimming stripped 7 bases from V and 1 base from J, with 11 bases between. The CDR3 loop spans 14 amino acids. Germline loops: CDR1 SGHVS, CDR2 FQNEAQ. The variable domain in full, completed from reference TRBV7-8 and TRBJ2-1, reads GAGVSQSPRYKVAKRGQDVALRCDPISGHVSLFWYQQALGQGPEFLTYFQNEAQLDKSGLPSDRFFAERPEGSVSTLKIQRTQQEDSAVYLCASKSGYSYNEQFFGPGTRLTVL.

V gene TRBV28 combines with J gene TRBJ2-5; D not certain. V lost 1 base to trimming and J lost 4 bases, with 10 bases between them. The CDR3 totals 14 residues. Per germline, CDR1 MDHEN and CDR2 SYDVKM. CDR3 region: CASSLSDWGETQYF. The DNA of the CDR3 is TGTGCCAGCAGTTTATCCGACTGGGGAGAGACCCAGTACTTC.

In DNA form, the CDR3 reads TGTGCCAGCAGTTACGCCCCCGGGGGGTATGGCTACACCTTC. Amino acid sequence: CASSYAPGGYGYTF. The rearrangement links TRBV6-5 to TRBJ1-2, with TRBD1 as a possible D gene (5 bases). The germline V gene has CDR1 MNHEY and CDR2 SVGAGI. Trimming stripped 2 bases from V and 5 bases from J, with 12 bases between. This CDR3 is 14 amino acids long.

This clonotype was detected many times. The chain links TRBV5-1 to TRBJ2-7; weak D call: TRBD1 (6 bases). CDR3 length: 14 residues. Trimming took off 0 bases at V and 5 bases at J, with 12 bases between the two ends. Germline CDR1 and CDR2: SGHRS and YFSETQ. The DNA of the CDR3 is TGCGCCAGCAGCTTGGGGGACACAGGGAACGAGCAGTACTTC. It specifies CASSLGDTGNEQYF.